This entry lists 30 T cell receptor beta chains sequenced from one sample in a study of regulatory T cells in long-lasting Graves disease. Time point in this sample: newly diagnosed GD, antithyroid drugs for less than 3 months. From PBMCs, RNA was extracted and then used to make the TCR library. Construction of TCR beta libraries relied on iRepertoire HTBI primers and on Arm-PCR targeting CDR3 regions. TCRdb analysed the multiplex PCR reads with MiXCR anew, one entry per CDR3 protein. Among over 450,000 distinct CDR3 sequences, around 12% were seen once, and the ten largest hold roughly 8.9%. The same sample was also used in a study of T cells in Graves' hyperthyroidism and ophthalmopathy.

The source material was peripheral blood mononuclear cells (PBMCs), sampled at new diagnosis, from a patient treated with antithyroid drugs. These receptors were taken from a woman aged 30 to 39 with Graves disease.

This clonotype has ten or more counts. The rearrangement links TRBV6-2 or TRBV6-3 to TRBJ2-1, with D unclear. The CDR3 totals 14 residues. Germline CDR1 and CDR2: MNHEY and SVGEGT. V dropped 2 bases and J dropped 3 bases, with 8 bases sitting between them. The CDR3: CASSYGRFYNEQFF. The CDR3 DNA is TGTGCCAGCAGTTACGGCAGGTTCTACAATGAGCAGTTCTTC.

This clonotype was detected ten times or more. The chain is built from TRBV6-1 and TRBJ2-1, with D maybe TRBD1 (5 bases). The CDR3 totals 13 residues. Deletions cut 5 bases from V and 7 bases from J, with 12 bases between. CDR1 is MNHNS and CDR2 is SASEGT in the germline V gene. As DNA, the CDR3 is TGTGCCAGCAGTCACATCCGACAGAATGAGCAGTTCTTC. This encodes CASSHIRQNEQFF.

In DNA, the CDR3 is TGTGCCAGCAGCTTCGAGGTGAATGAGCAGTTCTTC. Its translation: CASSFEVNEQFF. This chain joins TRBV11-1 and TRBJ2-1; D is ambiguous. Per the germline V gene, CDR1 is SGHAT and CDR2 is FQDESV (reference sequence). V shed 3 bases and J shed 7 bases, with 7 bases lying between them. The CDR3 is 12 amino acids.

The rearrangement uses TRBV6-1 and TRBJ1-1; possibly TRBD1 for D (6 bases). CDR3 length equals 18 residues. Germline V gene lookup returns CDR1 MNHNS and CDR2 SASEGT. V was pared by 7 bases and J by 0 bases, with 24 bases between. The CDR3 DNA reads TGTGCCAGCATCCCCCGGGGGGGGCTCTCCCCACTGAACACTGAAGCTTTCTTT. It translates to CASIPRGGLSPLNTEAFF.

The chain uses TRBV20-1 and TRBJ1-2; TRBD1 might be the D (5 bases). This CDR3 spans 14 amino acids. Germline V CDR1 and CDR2: DFQATT, SNEGSKA (reference sequence). The germline V and J ends were trimmed by 7 bases and 4 bases, with 19 bases remaining between them. CDR3 amino acids: CSVLRRQGSYGYTF. CDR3 nucleotides: TGCAGTGTCCTGAGACGGCAGGGTTCCTATGGCTACACCTTC.

Many counts were recorded for this clonotype. The rearrangement joins TRBV11-3 to TRBJ2-5; TRBD1 agrees at 9 bases. The CDR3 spans 16 residues. CDR1 is SGHNT, CDR2 YENEEA, per germline. Trimming cost V 3 bases and J 3 bases; bases outside gene matches: 8. CDR3 in amino acids: CASSLYVGQGEETQYF. The CDR3 DNA follows: TGTGCCAGCAGCTTGTACGTGGGACAGGGAGAAGAGACCCAGTACTTC.

The count of this clonotype is one. Being one base from a much bigger clone, this may be a read error. The chain uses TRBV18 and TRBJ1-1, with no clear D. V dropped 2 bases and J dropped 7 bases, with 8 bases sitting between them. Germline CDR1 and CDR2: KGHSH and LQKENI. The CDR3 runs to 12 residues. The CDR3, as DNA: TGTGCCAGCTCACCAGTGGCCCATGAAGCTTTCTTT. As protein: CASSPVAHEAFF.

This clonotype was picked up many times. The chain employs TRBV11-2 and TRBJ1-2; no clear D. Germline V gene lookup returns CDR1 SGHAT and CDR2 FQNNGV. V lost 1 base to trimming and J lost 8 bases, with 11 bases between them. The CDR3 runs 13 residues. DNA of the CDR3: TGTGCCAGCAGCTTAGCGTATTTCGGGGGCTACACCTTC. Its protein is CASSLAYFGGYTF.

This clonotype was seen at least ten times. The chain carries TRBV29-1 and TRBJ1-2, with a tentative D call TRBD1 (5 bases). This CDR3 is built from 12 residues. Deletions cut 6 bases from V and 4 bases from J, with 12 bases between. CDR1 and CDR2 (germline): SQVTM, ANQGSEA. The CDR3 spells CSVPGTGYGYTF. CDR3 DNA sequence: TGCAGCGTACCAGGGACGGGCTATGGCTACACCTTC.

There are many counts of this clonotype. This chain uses TRBV10-3 with TRBJ1-1, with D hard to call. This CDR3 contains 15 residues. Germline CDR1 ENHRY, CDR2 SYGVKD. The V end lost 10 bases, the J end lost 0 bases, and 18 bases lay between the germline ends. CDR3 nucleotides: TGTGCCACCTTCGCAGGAGAGTTCGTGAACACTGAAGCTTTCTTT. This sequence encodes CATFAGEFVNTEAFF.

This clonotype appeared many times. The chain is built from TRBV12-3 or TRBV12-4 and TRBJ1-6; D might be TRBD1 (5 bases). CDR3 length: 16 amino acids. The V end was cut by 3 bases, the J end by 3 bases, with 12 bases between. Written as DNA, the CDR3 is TGTGCCAGCAGTTTCAGGGTTCCGGGCTATAATTCACCCCTCCACTTT. Its protein is CASSFRVPGYNSPLHF.

V and J are TRBV5-4 and TRBJ2-1, with 9 positions matching TRBD1. The germline V gene encodes CDR1 SGHNT and CDR2 YYREEE (reference sequence). The V segment lost 5 bases and the J segment 3 bases; nucleotides outside the gene matches: 3. This CDR3 is 14 amino acids long. The CDR3 is CASRGTGYYNEQFF. CDR3 in DNA: TGTGCCAGCAGAGGGACAGGGTACTACAATGAGCAGTTCTTC.

This clonotype was recorded many times. The chain employs TRBV30 and TRBJ1-5; D is unresolved. Germline-derived CDR1 and CDR2 are GTSNPN and SVGIG (reference sequence). Trimming pared 0 bases from V and 3 bases from J, leaving 6 bases between. This CDR3 spans 13 amino acids. CDR3 nucleotides: TGTGCCTGGAGTGTAACCCACAATCAGCCCCAGCATTTT. Protein sequence: CAWSVTHNQPQHF.

This clonotype was seen only a few times. This sequence joins TRBV19 and TRBJ1-5; maybe TRBD1 (6 bases). With 2 bases removed from V and 4 bases from J, the gap between germline ends came to 18 bases. From germline, CDR1 is LNHDA and CDR2 SQIVND (reference sequence). The CDR3 extends over 17 amino acids. Written as DNA, the CDR3 is TGTGCCAGTAGTATAAAGGTGCGGACAGTGATTAATCAGCCCCAGCATTTT. Translation gives CASSIKVRTVINQPQHF.

This clonotype showed up many times. The CDR3: CSARLAVTQETQYF. The CDR3, as DNA: TGCAGTGCCCGACTAGCGGTAACCCAAGAGACCCAGTACTTC. The chain has TRBV20-1 and TRBJ2-5; 9 bases fit TRBD2. V lost 6 bases and J lost 1; bases outside the gene matches: 6. The germline CDR1 and CDR2 sequences are DFQATT and SNEGSKA (reference sequence). CDR3 size: 14 residues.

This clonotype turned up a few times. The chain is built from TRBV29-1 and TRBJ2-2; D is possibly TRBD2 (5 bases). The CDR3 runs to 15 residues. The V gene's germline CDR1 is SQVTM and CDR2 ANQGSEA. V was shortened by 4 bases and J by 8 bases, with 20 bases between the two germline ends. CDR3 nucleotides: TGCAGCGTTGCTATTTCCCCCGTAGCGTGGGGGGAGCTGTTTTTT. This encodes CSVAISPVAWGELFF.

This clonotype was seen repeatedly, ten times or more. The chain uses TRBV29-1 and TRBJ2-6; 11 bases are a match to TRBD1. Looked up from germline, CDR1 is SQVTM and CDR2 is ANQGSEA. The CDR3 runs 16 residues. The V and J ends lost 7 bases and 1 base, in that order; junction bases with no gene match: 6. As DNA, the CDR3 is TGCAGCGCAAGGACAGGGGGCGCATCTGGGGCCAACGTCCTGACTTTC. Its translation: CSARTGGASGANVLTF.

This clonotype was observed a handful of times. At one end, the junction sequence differs from germline, possibly due to a read error. V is TRBV6-5 and J is TRBJ2-7; D may be TRBD2 (6 bases). Per the germline V gene, CDR1 is MNHEY and CDR2 is SVGAGI. The CDR3 is 14 amino acids. In DNA, the CDR3 is TGTACCAGCAGTTACCGGGGGAGGAGACACGAGCAGTACTTC. This encodes CTSSYRGRRHEQYF.

This clonotype was seen repeatedly, ten times or more. The rearrangement joins TRBV30 to TRBJ2-3; D gene unclear. The V and J ends lost 1 base and 4 bases respectively, with 3 bases between them. The CDR3 has 11 amino acids. The V gene's germline CDR1 is GTSNPN and CDR2 SVGIG (reference sequence). Here the CDR3 DNA reads TGTGCCTGGAGTGGGGCAGATACGCAGTATTTT. It is translated as CAWSGADTQYF.

On this clonotype: A much larger clone sits a single nucleotide away, making a read error possible. The gene calls are TRBV12-3 or TRBV12-4 and TRBJ2-1, with unresolved D. CDR3 length equals 17 residues. The CDR3 sequence is CASSLPPAQSVYNKQFF. CDR3 coding DNA: TGTGCCAGCAGTTTACCCCCGGCCCAAAGCGTCTACAATAAGCAGTTCTTC.

A few counts support this clonotype. This chain joins TRBV6-2 or TRBV6-3 and TRBJ1-2, with 7 bases that match TRBD1. This CDR3 region has 14 residues. CDR1 MNHEY and CDR2 SVGEGT come from the germline V gene. The J segment lost 5 bases and the V segment lost 6 bases, leaving 9 bases of the junction unmatched. Here the CDR3 reads CASSRRQGGYGYTF. CDR3 nucleotide sequence: TGTGCCAGCAGCCGACGACAGGGAGGGTATGGCTACACCTTC.

This clonotype was recorded many times. V gene TRBV29-1 combines with J gene TRBJ2-5, with a possible D match to TRBD1 (6 bases). V was trimmed by 7 bases and J by 2 bases, leaving 14 bases between them. The germline gives CDR1 SQVTM, CDR2 ANQGSEA. This CDR3 comprises 13 residues. The CDR3 region has the DNA TGCAGCGGTTCGGACAGTCTTCAAGAGACCCAGTACTTC. This encodes CSGSDSLQETQYF.

Many counts were recorded for this clonotype. V is TRBV2 and J is TRBJ1-2; D is undetermined. The germline V and J ends were trimmed by 7 bases and 2 bases, with 17 bases remaining between them. The CDR3 covers 15 residues. The V gene's germline CDR1 is SNHLY and CDR2 FYNNEI. The CDR3, as DNA: TGTGCCAGCACCGAGCATGGCACCGCCAACTATGGCTACACCTTC. Residues: CASTEHGTANYGYTF.

This clonotype was counted ten times or more. CDR3: CASSPRGQGAYGYTF. CDR3 bases: TGTGCCAGCAGTCCTCGGGGACAGGGGGCCTATGGCTACACCTTC. The chain joins TRBV28 to TRBJ1-2; 12 positions agree with TRBD1. This CDR3 spans 15 amino acids. Losses at the gene ends were 5 bases for V and 4 bases for J; bases not matched to a gene: 5. CDR1 MDHEN and CDR2 SYDVKM come from the germline V gene.

This clonotype was found many times. The chain employs TRBV13 and TRBJ2-7, with 10 nucleotides matching TRBD1. With V trimmed by 5 bases and J by 4 bases, 8 bases remained unmatched. The CDR3 contains 15 residues. Per the germline V gene, CDR1 is PRHDT and CDR2 is FYEKMQ (reference sequence). The CDR3 sequence is CASSKTGGAKYEQYF. CDR3 bases: TGTGCCAGCAGCAAGACAGGGGGCGCAAAGTACGAGCAGTACTTC. The variable domain in full, completed from reference TRBV13 and TRBJ2-7, reads AAGVIQSPRHLIKEKRETATLKCYPIPRHDTVYWYQQGPGQDPQFLISFYEKMQSDKGSIPDRFSAQQFSDYHSELNMSSLELGDSALYFCASSKTGGAKYEQYFGPGTRLTVT.

This clonotype appeared many times. V usage is TRBV7-8 and J usage is TRBJ2-1; TRBD2 might be the D (6 bases). Germline CDR1 is SGHVS and CDR2 is FQNEAQ. Deletions cut 4 bases from V and 6 bases from J, with 13 bases between. The CDR3 consists of 14 residues. The CDR3 DNA sequence: TGTGCCAGCAGCTACGGGGACTTTTTCAATGAGCAGTTCTTC. Translating gives CASSYGDFFNEQFF. The whole variable domain, remainder taken from reference TRBV7-8 and TRBJ2-1, is GAGVSQSPRYKVAKRGQDVALRCDPISGHVSLFWYQQALGQGPEFLTYFQNEAQLDKSGLPSDRFFAERPEGSVSTLKIQRTQQEDSAVYLCASSYGDFFNEQFFGPGTRLTVL.

This clonotype was counted ten times or more. The rearrangement uses TRBV6-1 and TRBJ1-4, with 8 bases lining up with TRBD1. V trimming: 6 bases; J trimming: 11 bases; junction bases outside the gene matches: 11. Per germline, CDR1 MNHNS and CDR2 SASEGT. CDR3 length: 14 amino acids. The CDR3 protein is CASREGQVAFKLFF. CDR3 in DNA: TGTGCCAGCAGAGAGGGACAGGTTGCTTTCAAACTGTTTTTT.

This clonotype showed up many times. The chain is built from TRBV3-1 and TRBJ2-7; no clear D gene. V lost 0 bases and J lost 4, with 7 bases in between. The CDR3 loop spans 13 amino acids. CDR1 is LGHDT, CDR2 YNNKEL, per germline (reference sequence). This CDR3 is CASSQELRYEQYF. The CDR3 DNA reads TGTGCCAGCAGCCAAGAGTTGAGATACGAGCAGTACTTC.

This clonotype was seen only a few times. This chain uses TRBV4-3 with TRBJ2-3; D call uncertain. Trimming stripped 1 base from V and 2 bases from J, with 10 bases between. This CDR3 comprises 15 residues. Looked up from germline, CDR1 is LGHNA and CDR2 is YSLEER. The CDR3 sequence: CASSQAYAITDTQYF. DNA of the CDR3: TGCGCCAGCAGCCAAGCTTACGCGATCACAGATACGCAGTATTTT.

The chain has TRBV6-1 and TRBJ1-3; D uncertain. Per the germline V gene, CDR1 is MNHNS and CDR2 is SASEGT. This CDR3 has 16 amino acids. Trimming removed 8 bases from V and 0 bases from J, with 17 bases in between. The CDR3 coding sequence is TGTGCCAGCGGCCTGATGGGCCGTAGCTCTGGAAACACCATATATTTT. Translating it yields CASGLMGRSSGNTIYF.